This T cell receptor (beta chain) was retrieved from a study of blood T cell repertoires in COVID-19. At the level of the study: Symptom resolution, clearance, or two negative PCRs marked donors in Cohort 3 as recovered.

The CDR3 length is 16 residues. As handled by the study authors: Nucleated cell counts were estimated from reference gene primer amplification. Measured with immunoSEQ multiplex PCR; TCRdb has only the in-frame clones, and not every one. V and J calls plus clone size are reproduced from that table; the DNA served to infer D and trimming. There are about 170,000 clones in the sample; 70% to 80% occur only once, and roughly 19% lies in the top ten. This chain links TRBV21-1 with TRBJ2-3; TRBD2 was called by the table and not checked on the DNA. TRBV21-1 is described as a pseudogene. This TCR came from a woman in her 70s in a cohort exposed to, infected with or recovered from COVID-19 (not recorded which). The sample was PBMCs or T cells enriched from blood (not recorded which). CDR3 region: CASSKTLAGVADTQYF. CDR3 DNA: TGTGCCAGCAGCAAGACCCTAGCGGGAGTTGCAGATACGCAGTATTTT.